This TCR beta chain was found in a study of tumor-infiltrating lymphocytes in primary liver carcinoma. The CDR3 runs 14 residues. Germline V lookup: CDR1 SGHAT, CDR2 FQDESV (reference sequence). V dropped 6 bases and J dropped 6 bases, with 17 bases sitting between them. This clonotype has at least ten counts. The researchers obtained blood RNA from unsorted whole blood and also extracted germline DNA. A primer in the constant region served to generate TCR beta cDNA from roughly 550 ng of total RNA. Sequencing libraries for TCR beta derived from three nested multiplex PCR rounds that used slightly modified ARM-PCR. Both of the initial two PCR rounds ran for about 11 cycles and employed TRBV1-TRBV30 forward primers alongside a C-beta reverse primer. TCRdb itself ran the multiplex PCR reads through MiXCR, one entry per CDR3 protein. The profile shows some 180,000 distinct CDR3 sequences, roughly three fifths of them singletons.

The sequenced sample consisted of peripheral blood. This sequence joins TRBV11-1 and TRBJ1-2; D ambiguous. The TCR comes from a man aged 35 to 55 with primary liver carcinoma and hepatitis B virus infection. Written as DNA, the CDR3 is TGTGCCAGCAGTTCCCCCCGTGACAACCATGGCTACACCTTC. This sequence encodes CASSSPRDNHGYTF. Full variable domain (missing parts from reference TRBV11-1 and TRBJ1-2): EAEVAQSPRYKITEKSQAVAFWCDPISGHATLYWYRQILGQGPELLVQFQDESVVDDSQLPKDRFSAERLKGVDSTLKIQPAELGDSAMYLCASSSPRDNHGYTFGSGTRLTVV.